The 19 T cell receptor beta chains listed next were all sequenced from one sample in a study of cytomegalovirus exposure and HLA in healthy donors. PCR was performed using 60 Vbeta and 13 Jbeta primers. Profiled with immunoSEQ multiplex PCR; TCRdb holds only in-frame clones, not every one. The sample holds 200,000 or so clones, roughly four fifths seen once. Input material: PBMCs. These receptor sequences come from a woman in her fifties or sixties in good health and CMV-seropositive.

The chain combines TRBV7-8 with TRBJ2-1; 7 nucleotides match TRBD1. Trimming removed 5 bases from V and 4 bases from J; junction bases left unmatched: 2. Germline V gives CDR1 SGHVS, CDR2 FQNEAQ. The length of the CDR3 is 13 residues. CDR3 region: CASSDRVYNEQFF. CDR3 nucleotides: TGTGCCAGCAGCGACAGGGTATACAATGAGCAGTTCTTC.

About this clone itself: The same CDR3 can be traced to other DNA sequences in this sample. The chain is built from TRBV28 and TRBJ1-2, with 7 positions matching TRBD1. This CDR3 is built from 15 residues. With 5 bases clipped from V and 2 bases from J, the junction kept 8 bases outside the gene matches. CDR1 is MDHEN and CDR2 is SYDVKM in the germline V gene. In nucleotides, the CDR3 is TGTGCCAGCAGTCTACCCACGACAGGGAACTATGGCTACACCTTC. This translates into CASSLPTTGNYGYTF.

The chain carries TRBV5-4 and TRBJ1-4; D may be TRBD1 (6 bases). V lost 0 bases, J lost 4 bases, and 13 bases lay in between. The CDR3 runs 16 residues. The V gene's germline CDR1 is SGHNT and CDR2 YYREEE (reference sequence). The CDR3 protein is CASSLAAGGGNEKLFF. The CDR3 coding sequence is TGTGCCAGCAGCTTGGCCGCGGGAGGGGGTAATGAAAAACTGTTTTTT.

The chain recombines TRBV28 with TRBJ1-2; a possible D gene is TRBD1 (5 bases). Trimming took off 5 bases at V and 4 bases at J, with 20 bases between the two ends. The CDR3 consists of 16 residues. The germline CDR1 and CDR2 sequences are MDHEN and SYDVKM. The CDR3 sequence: CASSPEGVRVSYGYTF. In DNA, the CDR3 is TGTGCCAGCAGTCCCGAAGGGGTAAGGGTATCCTATGGCTACACCTTC.

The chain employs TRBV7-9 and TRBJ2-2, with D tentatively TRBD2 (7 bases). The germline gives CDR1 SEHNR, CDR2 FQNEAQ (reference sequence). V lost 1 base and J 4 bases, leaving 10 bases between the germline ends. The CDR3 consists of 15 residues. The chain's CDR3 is CASSLDGGPTGELFF. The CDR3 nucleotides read TGTGCCAGCAGCTTAGACGGGGGGCCCACCGGGGAGCTGTTTTTT.

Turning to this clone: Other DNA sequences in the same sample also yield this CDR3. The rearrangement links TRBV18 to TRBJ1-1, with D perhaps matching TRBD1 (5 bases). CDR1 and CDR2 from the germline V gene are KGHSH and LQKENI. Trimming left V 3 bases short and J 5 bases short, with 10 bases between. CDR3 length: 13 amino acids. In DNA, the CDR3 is TGTGCCAGCTCACCGCCGGGGGGGACTGAAGCTTTCTTT. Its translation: CASSPPGGTEAFF.

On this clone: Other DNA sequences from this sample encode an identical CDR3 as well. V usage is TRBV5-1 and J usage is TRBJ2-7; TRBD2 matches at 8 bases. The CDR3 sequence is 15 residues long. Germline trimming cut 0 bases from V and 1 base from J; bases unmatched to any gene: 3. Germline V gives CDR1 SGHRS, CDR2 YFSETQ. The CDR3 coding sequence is TGCGCCAGCAGCTTGGTGGTAGCGGGATCCTACGAGCAGTACTTC. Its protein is CASSLVVAGSYEQYF.

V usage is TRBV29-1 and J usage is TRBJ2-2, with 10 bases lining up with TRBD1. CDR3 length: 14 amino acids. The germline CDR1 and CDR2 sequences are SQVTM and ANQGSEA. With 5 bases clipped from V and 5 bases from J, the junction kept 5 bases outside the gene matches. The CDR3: CSVRGQGFTGELFF. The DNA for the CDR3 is TGCAGCGTTCGGGGACAGGGGTTTACCGGGGAGCTGTTTTTT.

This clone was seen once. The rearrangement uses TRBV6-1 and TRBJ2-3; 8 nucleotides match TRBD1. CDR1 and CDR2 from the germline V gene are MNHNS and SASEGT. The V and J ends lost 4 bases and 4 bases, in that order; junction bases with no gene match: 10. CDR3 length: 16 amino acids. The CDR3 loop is CASSAPGQEAADTQYF. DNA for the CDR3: TGTGCCAGCAGTGCTCCGGGACAGGAGGCGGCAGATACGCAGTATTTT.

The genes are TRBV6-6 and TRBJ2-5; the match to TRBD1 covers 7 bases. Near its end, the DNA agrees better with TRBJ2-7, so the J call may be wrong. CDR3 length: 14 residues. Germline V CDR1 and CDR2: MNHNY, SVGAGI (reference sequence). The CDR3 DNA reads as TGTGCCAGCAGTTCCCAGCAGGGGGCCTACGAGCAGTACTTC. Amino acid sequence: CASSSQQGAYEQYF.

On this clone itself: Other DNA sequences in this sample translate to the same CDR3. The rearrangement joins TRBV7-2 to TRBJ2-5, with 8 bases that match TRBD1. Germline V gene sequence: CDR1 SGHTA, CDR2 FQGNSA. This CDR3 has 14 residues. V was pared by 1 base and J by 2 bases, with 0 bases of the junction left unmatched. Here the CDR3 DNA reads TGTGCCAGCAGCTTAGACAGGGGGCAAGAGACCCAGTACTTC. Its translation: CASSLDRGQETQYF.

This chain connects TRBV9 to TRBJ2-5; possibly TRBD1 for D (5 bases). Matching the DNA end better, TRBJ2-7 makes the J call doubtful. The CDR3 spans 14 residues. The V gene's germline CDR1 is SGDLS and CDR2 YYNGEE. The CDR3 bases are TGTGCCAGCAGCGTAGGGGCAGACAGCCTCGAGCAGTACTTC. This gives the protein CASSVGADSLEQYF.

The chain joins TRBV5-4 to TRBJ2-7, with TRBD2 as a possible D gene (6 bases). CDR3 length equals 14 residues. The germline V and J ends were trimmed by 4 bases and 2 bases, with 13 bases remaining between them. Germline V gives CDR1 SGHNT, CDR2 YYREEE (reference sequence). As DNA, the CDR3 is TGTGCCAGCAGCACGGGACTTCCCCCCTACGAGCAGTACTTC. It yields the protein CASSTGLPPYEQYF.

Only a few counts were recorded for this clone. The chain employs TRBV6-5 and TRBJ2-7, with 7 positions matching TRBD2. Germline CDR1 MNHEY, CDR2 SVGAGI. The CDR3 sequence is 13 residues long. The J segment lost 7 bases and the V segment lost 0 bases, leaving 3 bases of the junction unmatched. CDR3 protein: CASSYSMGGEQYF. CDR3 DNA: TGTGCCAGCAGTTACTCGATGGGAGGGGAGCAGTACTTC.

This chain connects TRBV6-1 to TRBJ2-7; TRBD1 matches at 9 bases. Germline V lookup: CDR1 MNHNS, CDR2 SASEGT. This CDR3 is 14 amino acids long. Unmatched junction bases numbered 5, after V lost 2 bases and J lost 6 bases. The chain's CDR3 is CASSEWDRVGEQYF. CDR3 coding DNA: TGTGCCAGCAGTGAATGGGACAGGGTAGGCGAGCAGTACTTC.

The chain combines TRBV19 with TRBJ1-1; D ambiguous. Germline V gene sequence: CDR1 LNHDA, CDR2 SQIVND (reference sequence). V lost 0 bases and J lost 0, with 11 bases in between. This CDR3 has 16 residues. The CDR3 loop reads CASSIEGGLMNTEAFF. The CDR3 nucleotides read TGTGCCAGTAGTATAGAGGGCGGACTCATGAACACTGAAGCTTTCTTT. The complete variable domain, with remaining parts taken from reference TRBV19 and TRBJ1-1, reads DGGITQSPKYLFRKEGQNVTLSCEQNLNHDAMYWYRQDPGQGLRLIYYSQIVNDFQKGDIAEGYSVSREKKESFPLTVTSAQKNPTAFYLCASSIEGGLMNTEAFFGQGTRLTVV.

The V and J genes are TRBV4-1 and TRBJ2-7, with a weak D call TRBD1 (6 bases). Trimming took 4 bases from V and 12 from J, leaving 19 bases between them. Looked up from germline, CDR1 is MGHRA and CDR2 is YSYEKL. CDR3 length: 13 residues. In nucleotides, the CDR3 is TGCGCCAGCAGCCCGATTAATTTCAGGGGTATGTACTTC. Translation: CASSPINFRGMYF.

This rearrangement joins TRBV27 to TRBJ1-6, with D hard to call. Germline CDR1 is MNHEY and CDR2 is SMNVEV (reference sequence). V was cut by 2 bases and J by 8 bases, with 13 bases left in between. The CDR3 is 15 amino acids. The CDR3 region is CASSLDTPLYSPLHF. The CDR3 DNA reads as TGTGCCAGCAGTTTAGACACTCCTCTGTATTCACCCCTCCACTTT.

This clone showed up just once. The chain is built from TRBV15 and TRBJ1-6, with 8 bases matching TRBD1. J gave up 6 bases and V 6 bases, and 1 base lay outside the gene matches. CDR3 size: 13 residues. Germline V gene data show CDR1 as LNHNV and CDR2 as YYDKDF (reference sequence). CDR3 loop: CATRTGGNSPLHF. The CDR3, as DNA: TGTGCCACCAGAACAGGGGGTAATTCACCCCTCCACTTT.